Presented here are 11 T cell receptor beta chains from one specimen sequenced in a study of blood T cell repertoires in COVID-19. Sequencing was performed with immunoSEQ multiplex PCR; in TCRdb, only in-frame clones are kept and a portion is missing. The data hold 100,000 to 120,000 clones, with 76% observed a single time. Sequenced input: peripheral blood. These receptor sequences come from a woman aged 80 or over with acute or convalescent COVID-19.

This clone was observed a single time. This sequence joins TRBV5-4 and TRBJ2-3, with TRBD1 matching over 8 bases. After removal of 4 bases from V and 6 bases from J, the junction contained 4 bases not matched to a gene. Looked up from germline, CDR1 is SGHNT and CDR2 is YYREEE (reference sequence). The CDR3 spans 13 residues. The CDR3 reads CASSATGVDTQYF. The CDR3 nucleotides read TGTGCCAGCAGCGCGACAGGGGTGGATACGCAGTATTTT. Combining the CDR3 with reference TRBV5-4 and TRBJ2-3 gives the whole variable domain ETGVTQSPTHLIKTRGQQVTLRCSSQSGHNTVSWYQQALGQGPQFIFQYYREEENGRGNFPPRFSGLQFPNYSSELNVNALELDDSALYLCASSATGVDTQYFGPGTRLTVL.

CDR3 loop: CASSASRQGSGAQYF. The CDR3 DNA sequence: TGTGCCAGCAGCGCAAGCCGACAGGGATCAGGGGCCCAGTACTTC. V gene TRBV14 combines with J gene TRBJ2-7, with 7 positions matching TRBD1. The V and J ends lost 5 bases and 10 bases, in that order; junction bases with no gene match: 17. The germline CDR1 and CDR2 sequences are SGHDN and FVKESK. This CDR3 comprises 15 residues.

This sequence joins TRBV7-2 and TRBJ1-2; a possible D gene is TRBD1 (6 bases). Trimming took off 1 base at V and 9 bases at J, with 18 bases between the two ends. The length of the CDR3 is 15 residues. Germline V lookup: CDR1 SGHTA, CDR2 FQGNSA. The chain's CDR3 is CASSLETGKVLSYTF. In nucleotides, the CDR3 is TGTGCCAGCAGCTTAGAGACAGGAAAAGTGTTGAGCTACACCTTC. Full variable domain (rest looked up from reference TRBV7-2 and TRBJ1-2): GAGVSQSPSNKVTEKGKDVELRCDPISGHTALYWYRQSLGQGLEFLIYFQGNSAPDKSGLPSDRFSAERTGGSVSTLTIQRTQQEDSAVYLCASSLETGKVLSYTFGSGTRLTVV.

This clone was seen once. The J gene is TRBJ1-4, the V gene TRBV28; a weak D match, TRBD1 (5 bases). This CDR3 has 15 amino acids. Between the trimmed V and J ends, which lost 4 bases and 8 bases, there was a span of 17 bases. Germline CDR1 MDHEN, CDR2 SYDVKM. The DNA for the CDR3 is TGTGCCAGCAGTTCGCCAGGGACTAAGCGGGAAAAACTGTTTTTT. It yields the protein CASSSPGTKREKLFF. Drawing the rest from reference TRBV28 and TRBJ1-4, the complete variable domain is DVKVTQSSRYLVKRTGEKVFLECVQDMDHENMFWYRQDPGLGLRLIYFSYDVKMKEKGDIPEGYSVSREKKERFSLILESASTNQTSMYLCASSSPGTKREKLFFGSGTQLSVL.

The CDR3 coding sequence is TGTGCCAGCAGCCGCGACCCCGGGACAGCGTATTACGAGCAGTACTTC. This encodes CASSRDPGTAYYEQYF. The J gene is TRBJ2-7, the V gene TRBV7-2; 7 bases match TRBD1. Germline trimming cut 5 bases from V and 4 bases from J; bases unmatched to any gene: 14. Looked up from germline, CDR1 is SGHTA and CDR2 is FQGNSA. CDR3 size: 16 residues.

V and J are TRBV7-9 and TRBJ1-2; 10 bases are a match to TRBD1. V was clipped by 5 bases and J by 6 bases; unmatched bases: 9. The CDR3 spans 15 residues. From germline, CDR1 is SEHNR and CDR2 FQNEAQ (reference sequence). The CDR3 bases are TGTGCCAGCAGCCAATCGACAGGGGGCGCTGATGGCTACACCTTC. Its protein is CASSQSTGGADGYTF.

The chain joins TRBV7-2 to TRBJ1-2; 11 bases fit TRBD1. After removal of 4 bases from V and 5 bases from J, the junction contained 9 bases not matched to a gene. The germline gives CDR1 SGHTA, CDR2 FQGNSA. The CDR3 spans 16 residues. The DNA for the CDR3 is TGTGCCAGCAGCTGGACGGGAGGACAGGGGGCATATGGCTACACCTTC. It specifies CASSWTGGQGAYGYTF.

With regard to this clone: Compared with germline, one end of the junction differs, possibly owing to a read error. The chain couples TRBV7-8 to TRBJ2-3, with 10 bases aligning to TRBD2. The CDR3 is made up of 14 amino acids. The germline V gene has CDR1 SGHVS and CDR2 FQNEAQ. CDR3 nucleotide sequence: TGTGCCAGCAGCCTAGCGGGAGCCAAAGATACGCAGTATTTT. Translation gives CASSLAGAKDTQYF.

As for this clone: The identical CDR3 is also encoded by other nucleotide sequences in the sample. The rearrangement links TRBV20-1 to TRBJ2-3, with D perhaps matching TRBD2 (5 bases). V was shortened by 3 bases and J by 0 bases, with 7 bases between the two germline ends. This CDR3 spans 13 amino acids. Germline CDR1 reads DFQATT; CDR2 reads SNEGSKA (reference sequence). DNA for the CDR3: TGCAGTGCTAGTGGACTCAGCACAGATACGCAGTATTTT. It is translated as CSASGLSTDTQYF.

The chain couples TRBV7-3 to TRBJ2-5; 12 bases match TRBD1. The CDR3 spans 16 residues. The V gene end was trimmed by 2 bases and the J gene end by 4 bases; junction bases not matched to a gene: 5. Germline loops: CDR1 SGHTA, CDR2 FQGTGA. This CDR3 is CASSLDGTGGTETQYF. In nucleotides, the CDR3 is TGTGCCAGCAGCTTAGATGGGACAGGGGGCACAGAGACCCAGTACTTC. The variable domain in full, completed from reference TRBV7-3 and TRBJ2-5, reads GAGVSQTPSNKVTEKGKYVELRCDPISGHTALYWYRQSLGQGPEFLIYFQGTGAADDSGLPNDRFFAVRPEGSVSTLKIQRTERGDSAVYLCASSLDGTGGTETQYFGPGTRLLVL.

This chain joins TRBV7-2 and TRBJ2-6; possible D gene TRBD1, 5 bases. Germline V gene lookup returns CDR1 SGHTA and CDR2 FQGNSA. V lost 6 bases to trimming and J lost 1 base, with 7 bases between them. There are 14 residues in the CDR3. The chain's CDR3 is CASRSGSGANVLTF. The DNA for the CDR3 is TGTGCCAGCAGATCAGGGTCTGGGGCCAACGTCCTGACTTTC.